Given below is one TCR beta chain in context. Profiled with immunoSEQ multiplex PCR; TCRdb holds only in-frame clones, not every one. Here the sample spans 30,000 to 45,000 clones, 65% to 85% being singletons. This sample stems from a study of blood T cell repertoires in COVID-19. Germline V gene data show CDR1 as KGHSH and CDR2 as LQKENI. The CDR3 loop spans 14 amino acids. The V gene lost 6 bases and the J gene lost 6 bases, with 16 bases spanning the gap. The source of this sequence is a man aged 55 to 69 in a cohort sampled during active COVID-19. The chain joins TRBV18 to TRBJ2-3; a weak D match, TRBD2 (6 bases). What was sequenced was peripheral blood. CDR3 sequence reads: CASSSRRDRDTQYF. The CDR3 DNA sequence: TGTGCCAGCTCCTCCCGGCGGGACCGGGATACGCAGTATTTT.